Following are 22 T cell receptor beta chains from one sample sequenced in a study of blood T cell repertoires in COVID-19. Sequenced by immunoSEQ multiplex PCR; TCRdb stores in-frame clones only, minus some. This sample carries over 250,000 clones, over 75% of them seen once, and the ten largest clones take roughly 2.5%. Sequenced input: PBMCs or T cells enriched from blood (not recorded which). The receptors derive from a woman in her late teens or twenties who had recovered from COVID-19.

V and J are TRBV5-6 and TRBJ2-3; TRBD2 matches 11 bases. Germline assignment: CDR1 SGHDT and CDR2 YYEEEE. Trimming removed 2 bases from V and 4 bases from J; junction bases left unmatched: 6. CDR3 length: 16 amino acids. CDR3 sequence: CASSLLTSGVADTQYF. The DNA of the CDR3 is TGTGCCAGCAGCTTACTGACTAGCGGGGTCGCAGATACGCAGTATTTT.

This chain connects TRBV15 to TRBJ2-1; TRBD1 is a possible D gene (5 bases). The CDR3 runs 15 residues. Germline V gene data show CDR1 as LNHNV and CDR2 as YYDKDF (reference sequence). V lost 0 bases and J 5 bases, leaving 11 bases between the germline ends. CDR3 loop: CATSRDRTPNNEQFF. The DNA of the CDR3 is TGTGCCACCAGCAGAGATCGGACACCCAACAATGAGCAGTTCTTC.

The V and J genes are TRBV27 and TRBJ1-1, with D perhaps TRBD1 (5 bases). Deletions cut 5 bases from V and 7 bases from J, with 14 bases between. The CDR3 has 13 residues. In germline, CDR1 is MNHEY, CDR2 SMNVEV (reference sequence). The CDR3 loop reads CASSPVGAYEAFF. In nucleotides, the CDR3 is TGTGCCAGCAGTCCAGTAGGGGCTTATGAAGCTTTCTTT.

The rearrangement links TRBV13 to TRBJ1-2; possible D gene TRBD1, 5 bases. The V gene lost 4 bases and the J gene lost 2 bases, with 14 bases spanning the gap. The CDR3 is made up of 15 amino acids. Germline V gene data show CDR1 as PRHDT and CDR2 as FYEKMQ (reference sequence). The CDR3 region has the DNA TGTGCCAGCAGCTCGGTCCTGACAGTAAACTATGGCTACACCTTC. Translation gives CASSSVLTVNYGYTF.

The V gene is TRBV3-1 (or the pseudogene TRBV3-2), the J gene TRBJ1-2; D is undetermined. Trimming left V 0 bases short and J 2 bases short, with 7 bases between. Germline CDR1 reads LGHDT; CDR2 reads YNNKEL (reference sequence). The CDR3 has 14 residues. The CDR3 loop is CASSQEGGNYGYTF. The CDR3 DNA is TGTGCCAGCAGCCAAGAAGGAGGAAACTATGGCTACACCTTC.

The genes are TRBV2 and TRBJ1-4; a weak D match, TRBD1 (5 bases). V lost 6 bases and J lost 8, with 16 bases in between. The CDR3 consists of 14 residues. Germline lookup yields CDR1 SNHLY and CDR2 FYNNEI. The CDR3 region has the DNA TGTGCCAGCAGGAAGGGCGGGGGTCGGGAAAAACTGTTTTTT. This sequence encodes CASRKGGGREKLFF.

The CDR3 region is CASSINPVNTEAFF. The CDR3 bases are TGTGCCAGTAGTATAAACCCAGTGAACACTGAAGCTTTCTTT. The chain employs TRBV19 and TRBJ1-1; D call uncertain. V was clipped by 2 bases and J by 0 bases, with 7 bases between them. The CDR3 length is 14 residues. CDR1 LNHDA and CDR2 SQIVND come from the germline V gene (reference sequence).

The chain uses TRBV11-2 and TRBJ2-2, with D tentatively TRBD2 (6 bases). The germline gives CDR1 SGHAT, CDR2 FQNNGV. V lost 5 bases, J lost 2 bases, and 12 bases lay in between. The CDR3 sequence is 15 residues long. The CDR3 region is CASSAGPLNTGELFF. The CDR3 nucleotides are TGTGCCAGCAGCGCGGGACCTCTAAACACCGGGGAGCTGTTTTTT.

The genes are TRBV27 and TRBJ1-6; D perhaps matches TRBD1 (6 bases). The CDR3 length is 15 residues. Germline CDR1 and CDR2: MNHEY and SMNVEV (reference sequence). Trimming took off 3 bases at V and 10 bases at J, with 16 bases between the two ends. DNA for the CDR3: TGTGCCAGCAGTTTTGATGTGGGGGCGAGCTCACCCCTCCACTTT. Its translation: CASSFDVGASSPLHF.

The V gene is TRBV7-2, the J gene TRBJ2-4; a weak D match, TRBD2 (6 bases). V was trimmed by 0 bases and J by 5 bases, leaving 8 bases between them. This CDR3 contains 14 residues. CDR1 and CDR2 from the germline V gene are SGHTA and FQGNSA. CDR3 nucleotides: TGTGCCAGCAGCTTAGCCTCGGGGGAAAACATTCAGTACTTC. Translating it yields CASSLASGENIQYF.

The CDR3 bases are TGTGCCAGCAGTTACTCCCTCTACGAGTCTACTGGTGAGCAGTTCTTC. It translates to CASSYSLYESTGEQFF. The V call is TRBV6-6, the J call TRBJ2-1; no definite D call. Trimming cost V 0 bases and J 9 bases, with 18 bases left between them. Germline CDR1 MNHNY, CDR2 SVGAGI (reference sequence). The length of the CDR3 is 16 residues.

The V gene is TRBV12-3 or TRBV12-4, the J gene TRBJ2-1; D is undetermined. The V and J ends lost 5 bases and 3 bases respectively, with 5 bases between them. This CDR3 has 12 amino acids. CDR3 nucleotides: TGTGCCAGCAGTACAGACTACAATGAGCAGTTCTTC. Its translation: CASSTDYNEQFF.

CDR3 amino acids: CASSKWAKETQYF. The CDR3 region has the DNA TGTGCCAGCAGCAAATGGGCGAAAGAGACCCAGTACTTC. The chain is built from TRBV21-1 and TRBJ2-5; the D call of TRBD1 is as the table states it, not checked on the DNA. TRBV21-1 is a pseudogene. The CDR3 extends over 13 amino acids.

The rearrangement uses TRBV28 and TRBJ1-2, with 9 bases identical to TRBD1. The germline V gene encodes CDR1 MDHEN and CDR2 SYDVKM. The CDR3 runs to 15 residues. V lost 8 bases to trimming and J lost 8 bases; unmatched junction nucleotides: 15. CDR3 nucleotides: TGTGCCAGCGGACGAGAACCGGGACAGGGCTACGGCTACACCTTC. Translating gives CASGREPGQGYGYTF.

This clone was detected once. The chain carries TRBV4-1 and TRBJ1-4; TRBD1 aligns across 8 bases. Trimming cost V 4 bases and J 4 bases; bases outside gene matches: 5. Per the germline V gene, CDR1 is MGHRA and CDR2 is YSYEKL. This CDR3 has 15 amino acids. This CDR3 reads CASSPTGQDNEKLFF. In DNA, the CDR3 is TGCGCCAGCAGCCCAACGGGACAGGATAATGAAAAACTGTTTTTT.

A single count supports this clone. The chain carries TRBV5-8 and TRBJ1-5; tentative D call: TRBD1 (6 bases). CDR1 and CDR2 from the germline V gene are SGHTS and YDEGEE. Trimming took off 5 bases at V and 5 bases at J, with 14 bases between the two ends. The CDR3 contains 14 residues. CDR3 protein: CASSLGHLDQPQHF. The DNA for the CDR3 is TGTGCCAGCAGTCTGGGACATCTGGATCAGCCCCAGCATTTT. Variable domain in full (rest from reference TRBV5-8 and TRBJ1-5): EAGVTQSPTHLIKTRGQQATLRCSPISGHTSVYWYQQALGLGLQFLLWYDEGEERNRGNFPPRFSGRQFPNYSSELNVNALELEDSALYLCASSLGHLDQPQHFGDGTRLSIL.

This chain links TRBV28 with TRBJ1-2, with D maybe TRBD1 (5 bases). CDR3 length: 16 amino acids. Trimming took 7 bases from V and 4 from J, leaving 22 bases between them. CDR1 MDHEN and CDR2 SYDVKM come from the germline V gene. CDR3 loop: CASITFEQGFSYGYTF. The CDR3 coding sequence is TGTGCCAGCATTACCTTCGAGCAGGGATTCTCCTATGGCTACACCTTC.

This chain joins TRBV28 and TRBJ2-7, with D possibly TRBD2 on 5 matching bases. From germline, CDR1 is MDHEN and CDR2 SYDVKM. This CDR3 has 13 amino acids. Trimming removed 6 bases at V and 5 bases at J, with 14 bases between. In nucleotides, the CDR3 is TGTGCCAGCAGCTCTACCGACGGGAACGAGCAGTACTTC. It is translated as CASSSTDGNEQYF.

CDR3 in amino acids: CASSFTSSSTEAFF. In DNA, the CDR3 is TGTGCCAGCAGCTTTACCTCTTCGAGCACTGAAGCTTTCTTT. The chain links TRBV11-3 to TRBJ1-1; D gene unclear. Germline V gene data show CDR1 as SGHNT and CDR2 as YENEEA. The CDR3 loop spans 14 amino acids. The V and J ends lost 3 bases and 4 bases respectively, with 12 bases between them.

The genes are TRBV5-1 and TRBJ1-4; perhaps TRBD1 as D (6 bases). CDR1 and CDR2 from the germline V gene are SGHRS and YFSETQ. Between the trimmed V and J ends, which lost 3 bases and 0 bases, there was a span of 9 bases. The CDR3 runs to 15 residues. The CDR3 DNA reads TGCGCCAGCAGCTCGACAGGTGCAACTAATGAAAAACTGTTTTTT. Translated, it gives CASSSTGATNEKLFF.

This chain joins TRBV25-1 and TRBJ2-7, with 13 bases fitting TRBD2. Trimming took 4 bases from V and 2 from J; bases not matched to a gene: 2. CDR1 and CDR2 from the germline V gene are MGHDK and SYGVNS. This CDR3 has 15 amino acids. CDR3 nucleotide sequence: TGTGCCAGCAGTGCAGGACTAGCGGGGGCCTACGAGCAGTACTTC. Translation gives CASSAGLAGAYEQYF.

This clone was picked up one time. CDR3 sequence (DNA): TGCAGCGTTCGCGGGACAGCGTACAATGAGCAGTTCTTC. It translates to CSVRGTAYNEQFF. The chain combines TRBV29-1 with TRBJ2-1, with TRBD1 as a possible D gene (7 bases). Trimming took off 5 bases at V and 4 bases at J, with 12 bases between the two ends. CDR1 is SQVTM, CDR2 ANQGSEA, per germline. CDR3 size: 13 residues.